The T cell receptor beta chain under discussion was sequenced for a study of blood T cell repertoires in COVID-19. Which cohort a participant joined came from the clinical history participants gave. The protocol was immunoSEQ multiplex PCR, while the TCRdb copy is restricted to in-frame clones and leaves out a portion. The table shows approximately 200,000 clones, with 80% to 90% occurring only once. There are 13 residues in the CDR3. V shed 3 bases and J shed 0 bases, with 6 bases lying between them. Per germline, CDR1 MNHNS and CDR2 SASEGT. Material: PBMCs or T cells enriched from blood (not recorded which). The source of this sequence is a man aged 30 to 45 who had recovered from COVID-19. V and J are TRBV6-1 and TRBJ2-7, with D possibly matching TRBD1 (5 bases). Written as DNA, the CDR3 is TGTGCCAGCAGTGAGGACAACTCCTACGAGCAGTACTTC. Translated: CASSEDNSYEQYF.